These 14 T cell receptor beta chains came from one sample sequenced in a study of blood T cell repertoires in COVID-19 (dated by TCRdb to the early 2020s). Library preparation employed the immunoSEQ multiplex PCR assay. Here the immuneACCESS table is served through TCRdb, limited to in-frame sequences with V and J called. Missing clones are a known gap in these copies; in checked studies unresolved V genes cover under half, and the rest lacks a known reason. Counted in this sample were a few hundred thousand clones; 90% of them appeared once. Roughly 6.3% of the sample comes from the top ten. Specimen: peripheral blood. These receptors were obtained from a woman aged 50 to 60 with COVID-19, enrolled during active disease.

This clone was picked up one time. The chain is built from TRBV18 and TRBJ1-2; D may be TRBD1 (6 bases). CDR1 and CDR2 (germline): KGHSH, LQKENI. Between the trimmed V and J ends, which lost 3 bases and 8 bases, there was a span of 16 bases. CDR3 length: 14 amino acids. CDR3 sequence (DNA): TGTGCCAGCTCACCCGATACAGGGAAGGGGGGCTACACCTTC. Protein: CASSPDTGKGGYTF.

CDR3 residues: CASSSDRVDGYTF. In DNA, the CDR3 is TGCGCCAGCAGCTCGGACAGGGTGGATGGCTACACCTTC. The chain recombines TRBV5-1 with TRBJ1-2, with 8 positions matching TRBD1. Trimming removed 3 bases from V and 6 bases from J; junction bases left unmatched: 4. There are 13 residues in the CDR3. Germline loops: CDR1 SGHRS, CDR2 YFSETQ.

The chain links TRBV11-2 to TRBJ1-1; TRBD1 matches 8 bases. Trimming took 5 bases from V and 5 from J; bases not matched to a gene: 7. CDR3 length: 14 amino acids. The germline V gene has CDR1 SGHAT and CDR2 FQNNGV. This CDR3 reads CASSPRGQGTEAFF. The CDR3 DNA sequence: TGTGCCAGCAGCCCAAGAGGACAGGGAACTGAAGCTTTCTTT.

This clone came up a few times. V is TRBV7-9 and J is TRBJ1-1; weak D call: TRBD1 (5 bases). V dropped 2 bases and J dropped 0 bases, with 13 bases sitting between them. The CDR3 spans 16 residues. Germline CDR1 reads SEHNR; CDR2 reads FQNEAQ (reference sequence). In nucleotides, the CDR3 is TGTGCCAGCAGCTTAAGTAGTGGGGCTATGAACACTGAAGCTTTCTTT. Amino acid sequence: CASSLSSGAMNTEAFF.

The genes are TRBV6-2 or TRBV6-3 and TRBJ2-5; TRBD2 aligns across 11 bases. Germline V gene data show CDR1 as MNHEY and CDR2 as SVGEGT. J was trimmed by 4 bases and V by 6 bases; bases with no gene match: 7. This CDR3 region has 15 residues. CDR3 residues: CASSPLAGVGETQYF. CDR3 coding DNA: TGTGCCAGCAGCCCACTAGCGGGAGTAGGAGAGACCCAGTACTTC.

The J gene is TRBJ1-2, the V gene TRBV27; TRBD1 is a possible D gene (6 bases). Germline V CDR1 and CDR2: MNHEY, SMNVEV (reference sequence). V was pared by 5 bases and J by 4 bases, with 23 bases between. The CDR3 runs 17 residues. CDR3 protein: CASSPGGGGLFGYGYTF. The CDR3, as DNA: TGTGCCAGCAGTCCCGGAGGGGGGGGCCTCTTTGGCTATGGCTACACCTTC.

The chain employs TRBV5-5 and TRBJ2-7, with 7 bases fitting TRBD2. The V gene end was trimmed by 4 bases and the J gene end by 0 bases; junction bases not matched to a gene: 13. This CDR3 spans 17 amino acids. CDR1 and CDR2 from the germline V gene are SGHKS and YYEKEE (reference sequence). The CDR3 loop is CASSPGLIYQSSYEQYF. CDR3 DNA sequence: TGTGCCAGCAGCCCGGGACTAATCTACCAGAGCTCCTACGAGCAGTACTTC.

V usage is TRBV6-4 and J usage is TRBJ2-7; the D gene is possibly TRBD2 (6 bases). CDR1 is MRHNA and CDR2 is SNTAGT in the germline V gene. This CDR3 is 13 amino acids long. Trimming removed 0 bases at V and 6 bases at J, with 9 bases between. The CDR3 reads CASSDSMRGEQYF. DNA for the CDR3: TGTGCCAGCAGTGACTCGATGCGGGGCGAGCAGTACTTC.

The CDR3 here is CASSQGGGETEAFF. CDR3 nucleotides: TGTGCCAGCAGCCAAGGTGGGGGGGAGACTGAAGCTTTCTTT. The chain couples TRBV3-1 (or the pseudogene TRBV3-2) to TRBJ1-1, with TRBD1 as a possible D gene (5 bases). From germline, CDR1 is LGHDT and CDR2 YNNKEL (reference sequence). Trimming removed 1 base at V and 5 bases at J, with 11 bases between. The CDR3 runs to 14 residues.

This rearrangement joins TRBV6-5 to TRBJ2-3; D is uncertain. V gave up 2 bases and J gave up 0 bases, with 12 bases separating them. The CDR3 has 16 amino acids. CDR1 and CDR2 from the germline V gene are MNHEY and SVGAGI. The CDR3 reads CASSYRGGTSTDTQYF. In DNA, the CDR3 is TGTGCCAGCAGTTACAGAGGCGGAACTAGCACAGATACGCAGTATTTT.

The chain couples TRBV3-1 (or the pseudogene TRBV3-2) to TRBJ1-1; D is perhaps TRBD1 (6 bases). From germline, CDR1 is LGHDT and CDR2 YNNKEL (reference sequence). The CDR3 has 14 residues. Trimming removed 4 bases from V and 0 bases from J, with 9 bases in between. The CDR3 sequence is CASSRGTMNTEAFF. CDR3 DNA sequence: TGTGCCAGCAGCCGAGGGACAATGAACACTGAAGCTTTCTTT.

This clone has just one count. The V call is TRBV6-4, the J call TRBJ2-2, with D tentatively TRBD1 (6 bases). Trimming shortened V by 6 bases and J by 2 bases, and 10 bases separated the two germline ends. The CDR3 sequence is 14 residues long. CDR1 is MRHNA, CDR2 SNTAGT, per germline. The CDR3 DNA follows: TGTGCCAGCAGACGGGACATTAACACCGGGGAGCTGTTTTTT. It specifies CASRRDINTGELFF.

The chain joins TRBV6-2 or TRBV6-3 to TRBJ2-1, with D possibly being TRBD2 (6 bases). The CDR3 sequence is 15 residues long. Germline V gene sequence: CDR1 MNHEY, CDR2 SVGEGT. The germline V and J ends were trimmed by 2 bases and 3 bases, with 11 bases remaining between them. CDR3 in amino acids: CASSYGVADYNEQFF. The CDR3 DNA is TGTGCCAGCAGTTACGGGGTAGCGGACTACAATGAGCAGTTCTTC.

A few counts support this clone. The rearrangement uses TRBV5-4 and TRBJ1-3, with D perhaps matching TRBD1 (5 bases). V was pared by 6 bases and J by 0 bases, with 19 bases between. Germline V gene data show CDR1 as SGHNT and CDR2 as YYREEE (reference sequence). The CDR3 spans 17 residues. The CDR3 spells CASTSLGQGYSGNTIYF. CDR3 in DNA: TGTGCCAGCACCTCCCTAGGACAAGGTTACTCTGGAAACACCATATATTTT.